The 32 T cell receptor beta chains in this list originate from one sample, sequenced in a study of T cells in Graves' hyperthyroidism and ophthalmopathy. TCR beta CDR3 sequences were amplified from RNA transcripts. Carried out on the TCR CDR3, a first-round RT-PCR used the HTBI primer set. In TCRdb, the multiplex PCR reads were re-called with MiXCR into one record per CDR3 protein. Of under 400,000 distinct CDR3 sequences listed, approximately 15% are singletons. Sequenced sample: blood. These receptors were obtained from a woman aged 55-75 years with Graves' hyperthyroidism.

At least ten counts were recorded for this clonotype. J is TRBJ2-7 and V is TRBV12-3 or TRBV12-4, with D perhaps being TRBD1 or TRBD2 (5 bases each). Deletions cut 7 bases from V and 3 bases from J, with 19 bases between. The CDR3 has 15 residues. CDR3 nucleotides: TGTGCCAGCACCAACGGACTTAGGGGCTACTACGAGCAGTACTTC. The encoded protein is CASTNGLRGYYEQYF.

In regard to this clonotype: A read error may explain this, as a much larger clone is one base away. The CDR3 reads CSARSGTATGELFF. CDR3 nucleotides: TGCAGTGCTAGATCCGGGACCGCCACCGGGGAGCTGTTTTTT. The chain links TRBV20-1 to TRBJ2-2; D possibly uses TRBD1 or TRBD2 (5 bases each). The V and J ends lost 2 bases and 4 bases respectively, with 11 bases between them. Germline CDR1 and CDR2: DFQATT and SNEGSKA (reference sequence). The CDR3 extends over 14 amino acids.

This clonotype showed up many times. The CDR3 nucleotides read TGTGCCAGCAGTTTACCGGGACTGAGAGGCACAGATACGCAGTATTTT. Translation gives CASSLPGLRGTDTQYF. V usage is TRBV12-3 or TRBV12-4 and J usage is TRBJ2-3; the D gene is possibly TRBD2 (6 bases). V was cut by 2 bases and J by 1 base, with 13 bases left in between. The CDR3 consists of 16 residues.

This clonotype was recorded many times. The gene calls are TRBV5-6 and TRBJ2-1, with TRBD2 as a possible D gene (6 bases). Germline assignment: CDR1 SGHDT and CDR2 YYEEEE. The CDR3 consists of 16 residues. V was shortened by 0 bases and J by 5 bases, with 15 bases between the two germline ends. CDR3 coding DNA: TGTGCCAGCAGCTTGGGGGGTGCGGGGTCCGACAATGAGCAGTTCTTC. Translating gives CASSLGGAGSDNEQFF.

This clonotype was found a few times. This CDR3 reads CSVETGPNQPQHF. The DNA of the CDR3 is TGCAGCGTTGAAACGGGGCCCAATCAGCCCCAGCATTTT. This rearrangement joins TRBV29-1 to TRBJ1-5; D perhaps matches TRBD1 (5 bases). Looked up from germline, CDR1 is SQVTM and CDR2 is ANQGSEA. The CDR3 is 13 amino acids. The V end lost 2 bases, the J end lost 3 bases, and 8 bases lay between the germline ends.

On this clonotype: A much larger clone differs by one base, so this may be a read error. The chain has TRBV29-1 and TRBJ1-1, with D unclear. The germline V and J ends were trimmed by 0 bases and 4 bases, with 6 bases remaining between them. The CDR3 runs 12 residues. CDR1 is SQVTM and CDR2 is ANQGSEA in the germline V gene. CDR3 loop: CSVEDSFTEAFF. DNA of the CDR3: TGCAGCGTTGAAGACTCCTTCACTGAAGCTTTCTTT. Full variable domain (outside the CDR3, taken from reference TRBV29-1 and TRBJ1-1): SAVISQKPSRDICQRGTSLTIQCQVDSQVTMMFWYRQQPGQSLTLIATANQGSEATYESGFVIDKFPISRPNLTFSTLTVSNMSPEDSSIYLCSVEDSFTEAFFGQGTRLTVV.

This clonotype was seen only a few times. The chain employs TRBV7-9 and TRBJ2-1, with a possible D match to TRBD1 (6 bases). The CDR3 extends over 19 amino acids. V was pared by 5 bases and J by 8 bases, with 31 bases between. Germline assignment: CDR1 SEHNR and CDR2 FQNEAQ (reference sequence). CDR3 in DNA: TGTGCCAGCAGCGCCCATCAGGGGATGAAGCGGAAGAACCCTCATGAGCAGTTCTTC. Residues: CASSAHQGMKRKNPHEQFF. The full variable domain, completed using reference TRBV7-9 and TRBJ2-1, is DTGVSQNPRHKITKRGQNVTFRCDPISEHNRLYWYRQTLGQGPEFLTYFQNEAQLEKSRLLSDRFSAERPKGSFSTLEIQRTEQGDSAMYLCASSAHQGMKRKNPHEQFFGPGTRLTVL.

Many counts were recorded for this clonotype. V is TRBV18 and J is TRBJ2-7, with a weak D call TRBD1 (6 bases). Germline V gives CDR1 KGHSH, CDR2 LQKENI. Trimming took 3 bases from V and 2 from J, leaving 23 bases between them. The CDR3 runs to 18 residues. CDR3 nucleotide sequence: TGTGCCAGCTCACCGACGATAAGGGGACACGGCGATACCTACGAGCAGTACTTC. Encoded protein: CASSPTIRGHGDTYEQYF. The whole variable domain, filled in from reference TRBV18 and TRBJ2-7, reads NAGVMQNPRHLVRRRGQEARLRCSPMKGHSHVYWYRQLPEEGLKFMVYLQKENIIDESGMPKERFSAEFPKEGPSILRIQQVVRGDSAAYFCASSPTIRGHGDTYEQYFGPGTRLTVT.

This clonotype was seen more than once but under ten times. This may be a read error: a much more frequent sequence differs by one nucleotide. The chain recombines TRBV6-5 with TRBJ1-6, with a tentative D call TRBD1 (5 bases). The CDR3 is made up of 14 amino acids. Germline V gene sequence: CDR1 MNHEY, CDR2 SVGAGI. V shed 0 bases and J shed 9 bases, with 9 bases lying between them. The CDR3 region is CASSYSGVSSPLHF. CDR3 DNA: TGTGCCAGCAGTTACTCAGGGGTGAGTTCACCCCTCCACTTT.

The chain recombines TRBV2 with TRBJ2-1, with TRBD2 matching 9 bases. The germline gives CDR1 SNHLY, CDR2 FYNNEI. The V gene end was trimmed by 4 bases and the J gene end by 2 bases; junction bases not matched to a gene: 9. This CDR3 region has 17 residues. The CDR3 nucleotides read TGTGCCAGCAGTGGGGGGGGCGGGAGGGCCCCCTACAATGAGCAGTTCTTC. Protein sequence: CASSGGGGRAPYNEQFF.

This chain joins TRBV30 and TRBJ1-1; D possibly corresponds to TRBD1 (6 bases). Trimming stripped 0 bases from V and 5 bases from J, with 10 bases between. The germline V gene has CDR1 GTSNPN and CDR2 SVGIG (reference sequence). The CDR3 spans 13 residues. The chain's CDR3 is CAWSVDRRTEAFF. CDR3 coding DNA: TGTGCCTGGAGTGTCGACAGGAGAACTGAAGCTTTCTTT.

Comments on this clonotype: The junction and the germline gene differ at one end; a read error may be behind it. The chain carries TRBV5-1 and TRBJ2-5; either TRBD1 or TRBD2 may supply D (5 bases each). This CDR3 has 11 amino acids. CDR1 is SGHRS and CDR2 is YFSETQ in the germline V gene. CDR3 DNA sequence: TGCGCCAGCAGCCCACCGGGACGTCCGAACTTC. Translation: CASSPPGRPNF.

The table lists this clonotype with many counts. The V gene is TRBV3-1, the J gene TRBJ2-7, with 8 positions matching TRBD1. This CDR3 is 15 amino acids long. After removal of 1 base from V and 3 bases from J, the junction contained 5 bases not matched to a gene. The germline V gene encodes CDR1 LGHDT and CDR2 YNNKEL (reference sequence). CDR3 protein: CASSQVAGGGYEQYF. CDR3 coding DNA: TGTGCCAGCAGCCAAGTGGCAGGGGGCGGCTACGAGCAGTACTTC.

This clonotype was observed a few times. V and J are TRBV4-2 and TRBJ2-4, with TRBD2 identical over 10 bases. Trimming removed 2 bases from V and 5 bases from J; junction bases left unmatched: 6. The CDR3 consists of 16 residues. Germline lookup yields CDR1 LGHNA and CDR2 YNFKEQ. This CDR3 is CASSQTGTSEQNIQYF. CDR3 bases: TGTGCCAGCAGCCAAACCGGGACTAGCGAACAAAACATTCAGTACTTC.

Written as DNA, the CDR3 is TGTGCCAGCAGCTTCGATCCGAGCAATCAGCCCCAGCATTTT. Its translation is CASSFDPSNQPQHF. The chain recombines TRBV5-4 with TRBJ1-5; D unclear. V was pared by 2 bases and J by 1 base, with 7 bases between. Germline V gene lookup returns CDR1 SGHNT and CDR2 YYREEE (reference sequence). CDR3 length: 14 residues.

This clonotype was seen many times. This chain joins TRBV6-1 and TRBJ1-5; 9 bases align to TRBD1. CDR3 length: 16 residues. Germline CDR1 reads MNHNS; CDR2 reads SASEGT. The trim removed 9 bases at V and 1 base at J, leaving 10 bases unmatched. The CDR3 spells CASYIGDRVSNQPQHF. CDR3 DNA sequence: TGTGCCAGTTATATTGGGGACAGGGTAAGCAATCAGCCCCAGCATTTT.

This clonotype has a handful of counts. The genes are TRBV27 and TRBJ2-7; the D gene is possibly TRBD2 (7 bases). This CDR3 has 15 amino acids. Deletions cut 6 bases from V and 3 bases from J, with 18 bases between. CDR1 and CDR2 from the germline V gene are MNHEY and SMNVEV (reference sequence). CDR3 sequence reads: CASRGAGVNFYEQYF. Written as DNA, the CDR3 is TGTGCCAGCAGGGGGGCGGGAGTTAATTTCTACGAGCAGTACTTC.

This chain joins TRBV9 and TRBJ2-1; 10 nucleotides align to TRBD2. This CDR3 has 17 residues. J lost 5 bases, V lost 0 bases, and 8 bases had no gene match. Germline V gene sequence: CDR1 SGDLS, CDR2 YYNGEE. Here the CDR3 reads CASSVVPSGSGNNEQFF. The CDR3 DNA reads as TGTGCCAGCAGCGTAGTCCCTAGCGGGAGCGGGAACAATGAGCAGTTCTTC.

This clonotype was seen many times. The V gene is TRBV7-9, the J gene TRBJ2-5, with no clear D. V lost 4 bases and J lost 13, with 13 bases in between. CDR3 length: 11 amino acids. The V gene's germline CDR1 is SEHNR and CDR2 FQNEAQ (reference sequence). CDR3 in amino acids: CASSSLGPRYF. CDR3 coding DNA: TGTGCCAGCAGCTCCCTGGGCCCCCGGTACTTC.

This clonotype was seen a handful of times. The chain has TRBV7-9 and TRBJ2-7; TRBD2 matches at 7 bases. This CDR3 has 18 residues. Germline CDR1 SEHNR, CDR2 FQNEAQ (reference sequence). V gave up 5 bases and J gave up 4 bases; unmatched junction bases: 20. The CDR3 loop reads CASSTPAGGRFRSYEQYF. CDR3 bases: TGTGCCAGCAGCACGCCGGCAGGCGGGAGATTTAGGTCGTACGAGCAGTACTTC.

This clonotype was found many times. V and J are TRBV7-8 and TRBJ2-7; no definite D call. Germline V gives CDR1 SGHVS, CDR2 FQNEAQ. The V end lost 5 bases, the J end lost 3 bases, and 8 bases lay between the germline ends. The length of the CDR3 is 12 residues. The chain's CDR3 is CASSPVYYEQYF. The CDR3 region has the DNA TGTGCCAGCAGCCCCGTATACTACGAGCAGTACTTC.

This clonotype appeared many times. The rearrangement joins TRBV6-1 to TRBJ2-4, with D tentatively TRBD1 or TRBD2 (6 bases each). V shed 7 bases and J shed 9 bases, with 22 bases lying between them. This CDR3 has 15 amino acids. The germline V gene encodes CDR1 MNHNS and CDR2 SASEGT. CDR3 residues: CASTILGKGEVIQYF. The CDR3, as DNA: TGTGCCAGCACCATCCTCGGAAAGGGGGAGGTCATTCAGTACTTC.

This clonotype has a count of ten or more. The genes are TRBV7-2 and TRBJ2-1, with TRBD1 identical over 8 bases. The germline gives CDR1 SGHTA, CDR2 FQGNSA. The trim removed 5 bases at V and 7 bases at J, leaving 4 bases unmatched. There are 13 residues in the CDR3. The CDR3 reads CASSRRQGNEQFF. In DNA form, the CDR3 reads TGTGCCAGCAGCAGAAGACAGGGGAATGAGCAGTTCTTC.

This clonotype was counted ten times or more. The chain carries TRBV2 and TRBJ2-2; tentative D call: TRBD1 (5 bases). V lost 9 bases and J 10 bases, leaving 9 bases between the germline ends. This CDR3 has 10 residues. Germline V gene sequence: CDR1 SNHLY, CDR2 FYNNEI. The CDR3, as DNA: TGTGCCAGTAAGGGGCCGGAGCTGTTTTTT. This translates into CASKGPELFF.

The J gene is TRBJ2-5, the V gene TRBV5-1; D is ambiguous. Germline lookup yields CDR1 SGHRS and CDR2 YFSETQ. V was cut by 3 bases and J by 2 bases, with 8 bases left in between. The CDR3 runs to 13 residues. CDR3 protein: CASSSGWQETQYF. In DNA, the CDR3 is TGCGCCAGCAGCTCCGGGTGGCAAGAGACCCAGTACTTC.

Many counts were recorded for this clonotype. The rearrangement joins TRBV12-3 or TRBV12-4 to TRBJ1-4; weak D call: TRBD1 (5 bases). The V and J ends lost 7 bases and 5 bases respectively, with 11 bases between them. The CDR3 extends over 13 amino acids. CDR3 in DNA: TGTGCCAGCACCCAGGGCCCAAATGAAAAACTGTTTTTT. It translates to CASTQGPNEKLFF.

The chain couples TRBV6-1 to TRBJ1-6; D remains unclear. In germline, CDR1 is MNHNS, CDR2 SASEGT. The CDR3 runs to 18 residues. The V end lost 6 bases, the J end lost 5 bases, and 23 bases lay between the germline ends. CDR3 nucleotides: TGTGCCAGCAGCAACGAAATCCTCCGGGGTTTGAATAATTCACCCCTCCACTTT. This sequence encodes CASSNEILRGLNNSPLHF.

The sample holds many counts of this clonotype. The V call is TRBV6-1, the J call TRBJ2-3; weak D call: TRBD2 (6 bases). The CDR3 runs 14 residues. Germline V gene sequence: CDR1 MNHNS, CDR2 SASEGT. The V and J ends lost 5 bases and 6 bases respectively, with 15 bases between them. The CDR3 coding sequence is TGTGCCAGCAGTCCCGGGACTTGGGGCGATACGCAGTATTTT. This gives the protein CASSPGTWGDTQYF.

The V gene is TRBV30, the J gene TRBJ1-5; no firm D call. CDR3 size: 14 residues. Germline V CDR1 and CDR2: GTSNPN, SVGIG (reference sequence). V shed 0 bases and J shed 2 bases, with 8 bases lying between them. The CDR3 sequence: CAWSVVTGNQPQHF. CDR3 in DNA: TGTGCCTGGAGTGTAGTGACGGGCAATCAGCCCCAGCATTTT. The variable domain in full, completed from reference TRBV30 and TRBJ1-5, reads SQTIHQWPATLVQPVGSPLSLECTVEGTSNPNLYWYRQAAGRGLQLLFYSVGIGQISSEVPQNLSASRPQDRQFILSSKKLLLSDSGFYLCAWSVVTGNQPQHFGDGTRLSIL.

This clonotype was seen a handful of times. The chain is built from TRBV20-1 and TRBJ1-6, with 8 bases aligning to TRBD1. The germline V gene encodes CDR1 DFQATT and CDR2 SNEGSKA (reference sequence). Trimming took 6 bases from V and 6 from J; bases not matched to a gene: 4. CDR3 length equals 13 residues. As DNA, the CDR3 is TGCAGTGCCCGTGACAGGGGTAATTCACCCCTCCACTTT. This sequence encodes CSARDRGNSPLHF.

The genes are TRBV7-2 and TRBJ1-1; D gene unclear. The CDR3 runs to 12 residues. Germline V gene lookup returns CDR1 SGHTA and CDR2 FQGNSA. V lost 3 bases and J lost 7, with 9 bases in between. This CDR3 reads CASSFFGVEAFF. CDR3 bases: TGTGCCAGCAGCTTTTTCGGGGTTGAAGCTTTCTTT.

This clonotype occurred many times. CDR3 nucleotide sequence: TGTGCCACCAGTGCGGCTAGCGGGGGGTTTGAGCAGTTCTTC. It yields the protein CATSAASGGFEQFF. This chain links TRBV24-1 with TRBJ2-1, with 11 nucleotides matching TRBD2. The CDR3 sequence is 14 residues long. Germline CDR1 and CDR2: KGHDR and SFDVKD. Trimming cost V 5 bases and J 9 bases; bases outside gene matches: 5.